What follows are 13 T cell receptor beta chains derived from one specimen sequenced in a study of T cells in Graves' hyperthyroidism and ophthalmopathy (dated by TCRdb to the late 2010s). Receptor libraries were prepared by multiplex PCR. Sequencing was carried out with an Illumina HiSeq 2000. Amplification of TCR beta CDR3 regions was carried out from RNA transcripts. A first-round RT-PCR of the TCR CDR3 used the HTBI primer set with the Qiagen OneStep RT-PCR kit. TCRdb ran its own pipeline on the public reads, namely fastp trimming at Q25 and MiXCR clone calling, and kept in-frame beta chains. Rows merge per CDR3 protein into single entries with the most common DNA and genes. The sample profile shows around 350,000 distinct CDR3 sequences; roughly 19% of them were found once. The ten top clones hold approximately 4% of the sample. The sequenced sample was blood. All receptors come from a woman aged 18-29 years with Graves' hyperthyroidism.

This clonotype was counted many times. V and J are TRBV5-1 and TRBJ2-7; 7 nucleotides agree with TRBD1. V dropped 3 bases and J dropped 6; count of bases not matched to a gene: 12. CDR3 length: 15 amino acids. CDR1 SGHRS and CDR2 YFSETQ come from the germline V gene. The CDR3 DNA is TGCGCCAGCAGCTCGATGACAGGGTCGGCGGGCGAGCAGTACTTC. Protein: CASSSMTGSAGEQYF.

The table lists this clonotype with many counts. The V and J genes are TRBV11-3 and TRBJ1-1; D unresolved. CDR3 size: 13 residues. Germline V CDR1 and CDR2: SGHNT, YENEEA. Trimming pared 0 bases from V and 3 bases from J, leaving 5 bases between. CDR3 protein: CASSLEGDTEAFF. The CDR3 DNA is TGTGCCAGCAGCTTAGAGGGCGACACTGAAGCTTTCTTT.

In this sample, this clonotype turned up many times. This chain links TRBV12-3 or TRBV12-4 with TRBJ1-1, with 7 bases matching TRBD1. With V trimmed by 7 bases and J by 5 bases, 10 bases remained unmatched. The CDR3 length is 14 residues. The CDR3 loop reads CASTKQGTRTEAFF. In DNA, the CDR3 is TGTGCCAGCACCAAACAGGGGACGAGGACTGAAGCTTTCTTT.

V and J are TRBV7-8 and TRBJ2-7, with D possibly being TRBD2 (5 bases). Trimming took 1 base from V and 3 from J, leaving 10 bases between them. CDR3 length: 14 residues. Germline V gene data show CDR1 as SGHVS and CDR2 as FQNEAQ. The CDR3 loop is CASSLGERNYEQYF. The CDR3 bases are TGTGCCAGCAGCTTAGGGGAGAGAAACTACGAGCAGTACTTC. Full variable domain (rest looked up from reference TRBV7-8 and TRBJ2-7): GAGVSQSPRYKVAKRGQDVALRCDPISGHVSLFWYQQALGQGPEFLTYFQNEAQLDKSGLPSDRFFAERPEGSVSTLKIQRTQQEDSAVYLCASSLGERNYEQYFGPGTRLTVT.

The table lists this clonotype with many counts. The chain joins TRBV19 to TRBJ2-7; possible D gene TRBD2, 7 bases. Germline lookup yields CDR1 LNHDA and CDR2 SQIVND (reference sequence). Between the trimmed V and J ends, which lost 5 bases and 2 bases, there was a span of 19 bases. The CDR3 is made up of 16 amino acids. Here the CDR3 DNA reads TGTGCCAGTAGTGGACAGCGGGACTCCAACCCCTACGAGCAGTACTTC. Its protein is CASSGQRDSNPYEQYF.

The table lists this clonotype with many counts. This CDR3 is missing its conserved last phenylalanine or tryptophan, likely due to a read error. V usage is TRBV2 and J usage is TRBJ2-4, with D tentatively TRBD1 (6 bases). V was shortened by 8 bases and J by 0 bases, with 20 bases between the two germline ends. CDR1 is SNHLY, CDR2 FYNNEI, per germline. The length of the CDR3 is 17 residues. This CDR3 reads CASAHRVRRLAKNIQYL. The CDR3 DNA reads as TGTGCCAGCGCCCACAGGGTCCGGAGACTAGCCAAAAACATTCAGTACCTC.

Of note for this clonotype: A much larger clone differs from this one at a single base, so this may be a read error. The chain couples TRBV7-2 to TRBJ2-5; a weak D match, TRBD1 (5 bases). The V end was cut by 6 bases, the J end by 7 bases, with 15 bases between. Germline-derived CDR1 and CDR2 are SGHTA and FQGNSA. CDR3 length equals 13 residues. The CDR3 DNA follows: TGTGCCAGCAGAGGCAGGGAAGATTGGACCCAGTACTTC. Translated, it gives CASRGREDWTQYF.

This clonotype occurred many times. This chain uses TRBV6-2 or TRBV6-3 with TRBJ2-6; the match to TRBD1 covers 10 bases. The CDR3 is 18 amino acids. J lost 3 bases, V lost 2 bases, and 7 bases had no gene match. In germline, CDR1 is MNHEY, CDR2 SVGEGT. The CDR3, as DNA: TGTGCCAGCAGTTACCTCGGGACAGGGGACTTTGGGGCCAACGTCCTGACTTTC. Translated: CASSYLGTGDFGANVLTF.

In this sample, this clonotype turned up many times. J is TRBJ1-2 and V is TRBV19; D possibly corresponds to TRBD1 (6 bases). The germline CDR1 and CDR2 sequences are LNHDA and SQIVND (reference sequence). V gave up 6 bases and J gave up 1 base, with 21 bases separating them. The CDR3 contains 17 residues. The CDR3 DNA reads as TGTGCCAGTAGAAGGACAGCAGCCGGGTCCCATAACTATGGCTACACCTTC. The encoded protein is CASRRTAAGSHNYGYTF.

This clonotype occurred many times. The CDR3 region has the DNA TGTGCCAGCAGCGTAGGGGGACACCTGAACACTGAAGCTTTCTTT. It specifies CASSVGGHLNTEAFF. V gene TRBV9 combines with J gene TRBJ1-1; D possibly corresponds to TRBD1 (6 bases). Germline CDR1 reads SGDLS; CDR2 reads YYNGEE. Trimming took 0 bases from V and 0 from J, leaving 9 bases between them. The CDR3 consists of 15 residues.

CDR3 DNA: TGCGCCAGCAGCCAATTCGGGAGGGGCCGCAATCAGCCCCAGCATTTT. As protein: CASSQFGRGRNQPQHF. V usage is TRBV4-1 and J usage is TRBJ1-5, with D perhaps TRBD1 (5 bases). The CDR3 runs to 16 residues. CDR1 is MGHRA and CDR2 is YSYEKL in the germline V gene. The ends were cut back, 2 bases at V and 2 bases at J, with 13 bases in the middle.

The sample holds many counts of this clonotype. The chain uses TRBV12-3 or TRBV12-4 and TRBJ1-1; D call uncertain. The ends were cut back, 7 bases at V and 2 bases at J, with 11 bases in the middle. The CDR3 has 13 residues. The chain's CDR3 is CASTLGSNTEAFF. In nucleotides, the CDR3 is TGTGCCAGCACCCTAGGGAGTAACACTGAAGCTTTCTTT.

V gene TRBV11-3 combines with J gene TRBJ2-1; weak D call: TRBD2 (6 bases). The CDR3 extends over 13 amino acids. Germline assignment: CDR1 SGHNT and CDR2 YENEEA. The V gene lost 2 bases and the J gene lost 9 bases, with 11 bases spanning the gap. The CDR3 region is CASSLPGTAEQFF. The CDR3 DNA reads TGTGCCAGCAGCTTACCTGGGACTGCTGAGCAGTTCTTC.